This T cell receptor (beta chain) was retrieved from a study of identical twins. Points from the study as a whole: The study based its conclusions on cross-sectional statistical analysis and did not follow the same donors.

The CDR3 sequence is 16 residues long. The ends were cut back, 1 base at V and 0 bases at J, with 12 bases in the middle. Germline V gives CDR1 SEHNR, CDR2 FQNEAQ (reference sequence). TCRdb reprocessed the 5' RACE reads with MiXCR, giving one entry per CDR3 protein. The sample consists of approximately 1.8 million distinct CDR3 sequences, about 32% of them appearing once. This clonotype came up a few times. The target antigen is unknown. Source material: cord blood. The sequence was collected from a newborn girl in good health. The chain joins TRBV7-9 to TRBJ2-5; D not resolved. The CDR3: CASSLVAVLYQETQYF. The CDR3 bases are TGTGCCAGCAGCTTAGTGGCGGTCCTTTACCAAGAGACCCAGTACTTC. Based on the CDR3 plus reference TRBV7-9 and TRBJ2-5, the full variable domain is DTGVSQNPRHKITKRGQNVTFRCDPISEHNRLYWYRQTLGQGPEFLTYFQNEAQLEKSRLLSDRFSAERPKGSFSTLEIQRTEQGDSAMYLCASSLVAVLYQETQYFGPGTRLLVL.